Shown below are 32 T cell receptor beta chains from a single sample sequenced in a study of response to subunit inactivated influenza vaccine. MiXCR, applied by TCRdb to the RT-PCR reads, yields one record per CDR3 protein. The profile shows over 400,000 distinct CDR3 sequences, about a tenth of them singletons. The sample in question was PBMCs from blood, obtained 45 days after vaccination. These receptors were collected from a man aged 45-65 years who received an inactivated influenza vaccine.

The chain carries TRBV15 and TRBJ2-5; tentatively, D is TRBD1 or TRBD2 (5 bases each). This CDR3 is built from 14 residues. V lost 1 base to trimming and J lost 5 bases, with 11 bases between them. Germline V CDR1 and CDR2: LNHNV, YYDKDF (reference sequence). CDR3 nucleotides: TGTGCCACCAGCAGAGGGGACCCATGGGAGACCCAGTACTTC. The encoded protein is CATSRGDPWETQYF. The full variable domain, with the rest looked up from reference TRBV15 and TRBJ2-5, is DAMVIQNPRYQVTQFGKPVTLSCSQTLNHNVMYWYQQKSSQAPKLLFHYYDKDFNNEADTPDNFQSRRPNTSFCFLDIRSPGLGDTAMYLCATSRGDPWETQYFGPGTRLLVL.

This clonotype was detected a few times. The chain couples TRBV11-2 to TRBJ2-1, with 8 bases aligning to TRBD1. Germline values: CDR1 SGHAT, CDR2 FQNNGV. This CDR3 is 17 amino acids long. J lost 4 bases, V lost 5 bases, and 13 bases had no gene match. Here the CDR3 reads CASSPREPGQVYNEQFF. CDR3 sequence (DNA): TGTGCCAGCAGCCCTCGGGAGCCGGGACAGGTGTACAATGAGCAGTTCTTC.

V is TRBV7-2 and J is TRBJ1-3; weak D call: TRBD1 (5 bases). This CDR3 has 16 amino acids. Trimming took off 5 bases at V and 4 bases at J, with 18 bases between the two ends. Germline V CDR1 and CDR2: SGHTA, FQGNSA. CDR3 bases: TGTGCCAGCAGCCTGGGGGGGGGTCTACCCGGAAACACCATATATTTT. Translated, it gives CASSLGGGLPGNTIYF.

This clonotype was observed a handful of times. The rearrangement uses TRBV29-1 and TRBJ2-1, with TRBD2 matching 10 bases. With 5 bases clipped from V and 5 bases from J, the junction kept 3 bases outside the gene matches. The CDR3 length is 13 residues. Germline-derived CDR1 and CDR2 are SQVTM and ANQGSEA. The CDR3, as DNA: TGCAGCGTTAAGGGACTAGCGAACAATGAGCAGTTCTTC. Translated: CSVKGLANNEQFF.

At least ten counts were recorded for this clonotype. The chain employs TRBV10-3 and TRBJ2-1, with TRBD2 identical over 9 bases. Per germline, CDR1 ENHRY and CDR2 SYGVKD. V shed 4 bases and J 0 bases; nucleotides not matched to a gene: 10. The length of the CDR3 is 18 residues. CDR3 sequence (DNA): TGTGCCATCAGTGTAGTACTAGCGGGTGCCCGCTCCTACAATGAGCAGTTCTTC. This translates into CAISVVLAGARSYNEQFF.

This clonotype was counted ten times or more. The V call is TRBV12-3 or TRBV12-4, the J call TRBJ1-3, with D unresolved. The germline V and J ends were trimmed by 6 bases and 0 bases, with 12 bases remaining between them. This CDR3 has 15 amino acids. CDR3 nucleotides: TGTGCCAGCAGCGCCGGACTCTCCTCTGGAAACACCATATATTTT. This codes for CASSAGLSSGNTIYF.

V gene TRBV27 combines with J gene TRBJ2-2; 7 bases map to TRBD2. Losses at the gene ends were 1 base for V and 2 bases for J; bases not matched to a gene: 10. Germline CDR1 and CDR2: MNHEY and SMNVEV (reference sequence). This CDR3 contains 18 residues. The CDR3 nucleotides read TGTGCCAGCAGTTTATTATCGCCGTCTAGCGGAAACACCGGGGAGCTGTTTTTT. Residues: CASSLLSPSSGNTGELFF.

This rearrangement joins TRBV20-1 to TRBJ1-6, with D maybe TRBD1 (6 bases). Germline V gives CDR1 DFQATT, CDR2 SNEGSKA (reference sequence). With 1 base removed from V and 9 bases from J, the gap between germline ends came to 25 bases. The CDR3 loop spans 18 amino acids. This CDR3 reads CSARAVASRGRGSSPLHF. For the CDR3, the DNA is TGCAGTGCTAGAGCTGTAGCCTCCCGGGGGCGCGGGAGTTCACCCCTCCACTTT.

The table lists this clonotype with a few counts. The CDR3 sequence is CSVGGGGEETQYF. The CDR3 coding sequence is TGCAGTGTGGGGGGAGGGGGCGAAGAGACCCAGTACTTC. This rearrangement joins TRBV20-1 to TRBJ2-5; D tentatively reads TRBD1 or TRBD2 (7 bases each). The germline CDR1 and CDR2 sequences are DFQATT and SNEGSKA (reference sequence). The CDR3 covers 13 residues. The V gene lost 7 bases and the J gene lost 3 bases, with 15 bases spanning the gap.

This clonotype was picked up many times. The chain recombines TRBV5-1 with TRBJ2-3; 8 nucleotides match TRBD2. Losses at the gene ends were 6 bases for V and 1 base for J; bases not matched to a gene: 4. Germline V lookup: CDR1 SGHRS, CDR2 YFSETQ. The CDR3 loop spans 14 amino acids. CDR3 DNA sequence: TGCGCCAGCAACGAACTAGCGGGCACAGATACGCAGTATTTT. Amino acids: CASNELAGTDTQYF.

This clonotype was picked up a small number of times. The V call is TRBV15, the J call TRBJ2-2, with D perhaps matching TRBD2 (5 bases). Trimming took 0 bases from V and 1 from J, leaving 6 bases between them. The CDR3 sequence is 15 residues long. Germline V gives CDR1 LNHNV, CDR2 YYDKDF (reference sequence). The CDR3 sequence: CATSRDSENTGELFF. In nucleotides, the CDR3 is TGTGCCACCAGCAGAGATAGCGAGAACACCGGGGAGCTGTTTTTT.

The chain uses TRBV3-1 and TRBJ2-2; D may correspond to TRBD1 or TRBD2 (6 bases each). There are 17 residues in the CDR3. Trimming cost V 0 bases and J 7 bases, with 18 bases left between them. CDR1 LGHDT and CDR2 YNNKEL come from the germline V gene (reference sequence). This CDR3 is CASSQDGRGRSGGELFF. The CDR3 DNA reads as TGTGCCAGCAGCCAAGATGGCCGGGGGCGATCGGGCGGGGAGCTGTTTTTT.

This clonotype appeared many times. The chain links TRBV12-3 or TRBV12-4 to TRBJ2-1; no clear D gene. V was trimmed by 5 bases and J by 4 bases, leaving 6 bases between them. This CDR3 comprises 12 residues. The CDR3, as DNA: TGTGCCAGCAGTCTCCCGTACAATGAGCAGTTCTTC. Its translation: CASSLPYNEQFF.

In this sample, this clonotype turned up a few times. The CDR3, as DNA: TGTGCCAGCAGAGGGACAAAAAACATTCAGTACTTC. Protein: CASRGTKNIQYF. The chain links TRBV12-3 or TRBV12-4 to TRBJ2-4, with D possibly matching TRBD1 (6 bases). V gave up 6 bases and J gave up 4 bases, with 7 bases separating them. The length of the CDR3 is 12 residues.

This clonotype was seen at least ten times. The chain links TRBV24-1 to TRBJ2-5; possible D gene TRBD1, 6 bases. Germline values: CDR1 KGHDR, CDR2 SFDVKD. The V end lost 9 bases, the J end lost 1 base, and 8 bases lay between the germline ends. The CDR3 has 12 residues. CDR3 in amino acids: CATGGSQETQYF. Written as DNA, the CDR3 is TGTGCCACCGGGGGCAGCCAAGAGACCCAGTACTTC.

This clonotype was observed a few times. The chain has TRBV12-3 or TRBV12-4 and TRBJ1-2; maybe TRBD1 (5 bases). Trimming pared 2 bases from V and 6 bases from J, leaving 16 bases between. The CDR3 consists of 15 residues. Here the CDR3 reads CASSLTRPGRDGYTF. CDR3 nucleotide sequence: TGTGCCAGCAGTTTAACCCGACCGGGGCGGGATGGCTACACCTTC.

The J gene is TRBJ1-6, the V gene TRBV4-3; D unresolved. This CDR3 is built from 14 residues. Germline V gene lookup returns CDR1 LGHNA and CDR2 YSLEER. The V end lost 0 bases, the J end lost 10 bases, and 10 bases lay between the germline ends. CDR3 region: CASSQEAGNSPLHF. In DNA form, the CDR3 reads TGCGCCAGCAGCCAAGAAGCGGGGAACTCACCCCTCCACTTT.

This clonotype has just a few counts. The gene calls are TRBV4-3 and TRBJ2-5; tentative D call: TRBD2 (6 bases). CDR1 and CDR2 from the germline V gene are LGHNA and YSLEER. The V end was cut by 0 bases, the J end by 9 bases, with 14 bases between. There are 14 residues in the CDR3. CDR3 nucleotide sequence: TGCGCCAGCAGCCAAGATTCAGGGTCGGGGGCCCAGTACTTC. This gives the protein CASSQDSGSGAQYF.

The chain has TRBV6-2 or TRBV6-3 and TRBJ2-5, with a weak D call TRBD1 (5 bases). Trimming took 7 bases from V and 2 from J, leaving 14 bases between them. This CDR3 comprises 14 residues. CDR1 and CDR2 from the germline V gene are MNHEY and SVGEGT. The CDR3 sequence: CASTHPTGQETQYF. CDR3 DNA: TGTGCCAGCACCCACCCAACAGGACAAGAGACCCAGTACTTC.

This clonotype was counted once. This chain connects TRBV5-1 to TRBJ1-1, with D possibly TRBD1 on 6 matching bases. Trimming stripped 3 bases from V and 2 bases from J, with 11 bases between. The CDR3 covers 14 residues. Germline CDR1 is SGHRS and CDR2 is YFSETQ. For the CDR3, the DNA is TGCGCCAGCAGCTCTCCAGGGGTTAACACTGAAGCTTTCTTT. It specifies CASSSPGVNTEAFF. Based on the CDR3 plus reference TRBV5-1 and TRBJ1-1, the full variable domain is KAGVTQTPRYLIKTRGQQVTLSCSPISGHRSVSWYQQTPGQGLQFLFEYFSETQRNKGNFPGRFSGRQFSNSRSEMNVSTLELGDSALYLCASSSPGVNTEAFFGQGTRLTVV.

In this sample, this clonotype turned up a few times. The chain carries TRBV29-1 and TRBJ1-1; D is ambiguous. The CDR3 has 15 residues. Germline CDR1 SQVTM, CDR2 ANQGSEA. Trimming cost V 4 bases and J 6 bases, with 21 bases left between them. CDR3 sequence (DNA): TGCAGCGTTGCTACCGTTCATCGGCCGGCGGCTGAAGCTTTCTTT. Its protein is CSVATVHRPAAEAFF.

This chain connects TRBV6-1 to TRBJ1-2; 7 bases line up with TRBD1. Losses at the gene ends were 6 bases for V and 2 bases for J; bases not matched to a gene: 12. CDR3 size: 16 residues. CDR1 and CDR2 (germline): MNHNS, SASEGT. CDR3 region: CASSPQGKGANYGYTF. CDR3 DNA sequence: TGTGCCAGCAGCCCTCAAGGGAAGGGGGCGAACTATGGCTACACCTTC.

The table lists this clonotype with a few counts. This chain links TRBV21-1 with TRBJ1-5; the D call TRBD1 from the table was never checked on the DNA. TRBV21-1 is a pseudogene locus. The CDR3 totals 15 residues. DNA of the CDR3: TGTGCCAGCAGCTCGGCAGGGGGCGTGTTTCAGCCCCAGCATTTT. Residues: CASSSAGGVFQPQHF.

This clonotype was counted many times. V gene TRBV7-9 combines with J gene TRBJ2-1; 12 bases agree with TRBD2. The trim removed 6 bases at V and 6 bases at J, leaving 6 bases unmatched. CDR3 size: 15 residues. Germline values: CDR1 SEHNR, CDR2 FQNEAQ (reference sequence). CDR3 loop: CASRRTSGNINEQFF. CDR3 in DNA: TGTGCCAGCAGGCGGACTAGCGGGAACATCAATGAGCAGTTCTTC.

This clonotype was detected a few times. The junction departs from the called germline gene at one end, perhaps through a read error. The rearrangement links TRBV12-3 or TRBV12-4 to TRBJ2-1, with TRBD1 matching 7 bases. The CDR3 sequence is 12 residues long. Written as DNA, the CDR3 is TGTGCCAGCAGTTTTTTGAACAGGGGAGCGGTCTTC. It specifies CASSFLNRGAVF.

The chain recombines TRBV28 with TRBJ1-6; 9 nucleotides line up with TRBD1. Unmatched junction bases numbered 10, after V lost 7 bases and J lost 9 bases. This CDR3 has 15 residues. Per germline, CDR1 MDHEN and CDR2 SYDVKM. Here the CDR3 reads CASNPGTGGGSPLHF. The CDR3 DNA sequence: TGTGCCAGCAACCCCGGAACAGGGGGCGGTTCACCCCTCCACTTT.

This clonotype was seen repeatedly, ten times or more. The V and J genes are TRBV15 and TRBJ1-5; weak D call: TRBD1 (6 bases). Trimming left V 4 bases short and J 2 bases short, with 18 bases between. Per germline, CDR1 LNHNV and CDR2 YYDKDF (reference sequence). The CDR3 sequence is 17 residues long. CDR3 sequence: CATSKGGGARGNQPQHF. The CDR3 DNA is TGTGCCACCAGCAAAGGGGGGGGGGCGCGTGGCAATCAGCCCCAGCATTTT. The full variable domain, with the rest looked up from reference TRBV15 and TRBJ1-5, is DAMVIQNPRYQVTQFGKPVTLSCSQTLNHNVMYWYQQKSSQAPKLLFHYYDKDFNNEADTPDNFQSRRPNTSFCFLDIRSPGLGDTAMYLCATSKGGGARGNQPQHFGDGTRLSIL.

The CDR3 reads CASSSGTGRLSTDTQYF. DNA for the CDR3: TGTGCCAGCAGCTCCGGGACAGGGAGGTTAAGCACAGATACGCAGTATTTT. The chain couples TRBV27 to TRBJ2-3; 9 bases line up with TRBD1. After removal of 6 bases from V and 0 bases from J, the junction contained 10 bases not matched to a gene. This CDR3 comprises 17 residues. Germline V lookup: CDR1 MNHEY, CDR2 SMNVEV (reference sequence).

The sample holds a few counts of this clonotype. The genes are TRBV6-1 and TRBJ2-7; 7 bases align to TRBD1. The CDR3 spans 14 residues. The germline V gene has CDR1 MNHNS and CDR2 SASEGT. The J segment lost 2 bases and the V segment lost 7 bases, leaving 8 bases of the junction unmatched. CDR3 residues: CASTSRDSTYEQYF. CDR3 nucleotide sequence: TGTGCCAGCACCTCTAGGGACAGCACCTACGAGCAGTACTTC.

This clonotype has a count of ten or more. The rearrangement uses TRBV5-1 and TRBJ1-2; 9 bases align to TRBD1. The germline V gene encodes CDR1 SGHRS and CDR2 YFSETQ. CDR3 size: 15 residues. V dropped 4 bases and J dropped 8; count of bases not matched to a gene: 12. The CDR3 coding sequence is TGCGCCAGCAGCCCCTGGGACAGGGAGAGATACGGCTACACCTTC. It yields the protein CASSPWDRERYGYTF.

This clonotype was counted between two and nine times. This CDR3 is CASRQTNNQPQHF. The DNA for the CDR3 is TGTGCCAGCCGACAAACGAACAATCAGCCCCAGCATTTT. The chain combines TRBV6-1 with TRBJ1-5; D remains unclear. Trimming cost V 8 bases and J 3 bases, with 11 bases left between them. This CDR3 is 13 amino acids long. CDR1 and CDR2 (germline): MNHNS, SASEGT.

The table lists this clonotype with a few counts. In DNA, the CDR3 is TGTGCCAGCAGGAGGACTAGCGGGGAAAACTACGAGCAGTACTTC. Protein sequence: CASRRTSGENYEQYF. J is TRBJ2-7 and V is TRBV7-8; 12 bases match TRBD2. The germline V gene encodes CDR1 SGHVS and CDR2 FQNEAQ. Trimming removed 6 bases from V and 3 bases from J; junction bases left unmatched: 6. The CDR3 has 15 amino acids.